This T cell receptor (beta chain) appears in the sequencing data of a study of early T cells in non-severe SARS-CoV-2 infection. TCRdb re-derived calls from the 5' RACE reads in MiXCR, one entry per CDR3 protein. The sample comprises 45,000 to 70,000 distinct CDR3 sequences, around a tenth of which are singletons, and about a tenth rests with the top ten. Germline V gene sequence: CDR1 SGHTA, CDR2 FQGNSA. The CDR3 length is 14 residues. The V end lost 1 base, the J end lost 6 bases, and 11 bases lay between the germline ends. The origin of this receptor is an adult who was a healthcare worker with PCR-confirmed SARS-CoV-2 infection or an uninfected control (not recorded which). The sequenced sample consisted of whole blood. This sequence joins TRBV7-2 and TRBJ2-3; D is undetermined. CDR3 region: CASSLGGPPDTQYF. The CDR3 DNA reads as TGTGCCAGCAGCTTAGGGGGTCCACCGGATACGCAGTATTTT.